The T cell receptor (beta chain) described here comes from a study of blood T cell repertoires in COVID-19. Original analysis: Cell counts per sample came from amplifying reference gene primers. Clones were sequenced by immunoSEQ multiplex PCR, and TCRdb holds only the in-frame ones, with some missing. From that table come the V and J calls and clone size; the DNA was used to work out D and trimming. The sample holds tens of thousands of clones, approximately 80% seen once. Sequenced sample: peripheral blood. This sequence originates from an elderly woman with active or convalescent COVID-19.

The CDR3 DNA reads as TGTGCCAGCAGCCCCGGGGTCGGGAGCAATCAGCCCCAGCATTTT. Its protein product is CASSPGVGSNQPQHF. This chain uses TRBV9 with TRBJ1-5; D is unresolved. CDR1 is SGDLS, CDR2 YYNGEE, per germline. This CDR3 contains 15 residues. Trimming removed 4 bases at V and 1 base at J, with 12 bases between.